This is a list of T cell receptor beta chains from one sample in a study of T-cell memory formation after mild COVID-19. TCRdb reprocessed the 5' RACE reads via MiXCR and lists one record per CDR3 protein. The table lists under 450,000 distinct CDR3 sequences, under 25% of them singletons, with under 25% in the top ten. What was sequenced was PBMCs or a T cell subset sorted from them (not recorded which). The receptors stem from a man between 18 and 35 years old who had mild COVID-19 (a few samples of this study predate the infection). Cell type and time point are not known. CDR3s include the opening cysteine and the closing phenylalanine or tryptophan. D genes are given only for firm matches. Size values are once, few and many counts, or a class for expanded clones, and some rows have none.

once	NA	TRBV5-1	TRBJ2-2	TGCGCCAGCACCGATGTCGGGGAAGCCCCCACCGGGGAGCTGTTTTTT	CASTDVGEAPTGELFF
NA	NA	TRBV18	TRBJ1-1	TGTGCCAGCTCACCCCGCCGGATTGGCGAGCCTGAAGCTTTCTTT	CASSPRRIGEPEAFF
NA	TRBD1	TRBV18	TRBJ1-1	TGTGCCAGCTCACCACTACCGGGACAGGGGTACACTGAAGCTTTCTTT	CASSPLPGQGYTEAFF
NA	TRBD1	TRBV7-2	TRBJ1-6	TGTGCCAGCAGCGCAGACAGGGGGCGGGTTTCACCCCTCCACTTT	CASSADRGRVSPLHF
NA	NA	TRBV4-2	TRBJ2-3	TGTGCCAGCAGGGGGTCCCCCACAGATACGCAGTATTTT	CASRGSPTDTQYF
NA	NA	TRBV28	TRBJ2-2	TGTGCCAGCAGCCTAAGAATAGCCGGGGAGCTGTTTTTT	CASSLRIAGELFF
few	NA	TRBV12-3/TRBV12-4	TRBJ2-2	TGTGCCAGCAGTTTTGGAACTCGCCTCACCGGGGAGCTGTTTTTT	CASSFGTRLTGELFF
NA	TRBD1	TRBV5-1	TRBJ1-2	TGCGCCAGCAGCGCCGGGTCAGGGGGCCATGGCTACACCTTC	CASSAGSGGHGYTF
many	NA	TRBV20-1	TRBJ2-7	TGCAGTGCCGTACCCCACAGGCTCGAGCAGTACTTC	CSAVPHRLEQYF
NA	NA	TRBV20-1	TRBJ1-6	TGCAGTGTCGGGTTTCAGGGCAATTCACCCCTCCACTTT	CSVGFQGNSPLHF
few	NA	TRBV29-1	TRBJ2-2	TGCAGCGTTGAAGTCAGGAACACCGGGGAGCTGTTTTTT	CSVEVRNTGELFF
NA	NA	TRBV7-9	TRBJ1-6	TGTGCCAGCACGACGGGGTCGGCACCCCTCCACTTT	CASTTGSAPLHF
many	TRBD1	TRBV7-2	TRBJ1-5	TGTGCCAGCAGCTTGACAGGGGAACAGCCCCAGCATTTT	CASSLTGEQPQHF
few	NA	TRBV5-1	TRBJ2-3	TGCGCCAGCAGCTTGGGCCGACTAGTAACCACAGATACGCAGTATTTT	CASSLGRLVTTDTQYF
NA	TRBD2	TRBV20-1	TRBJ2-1	TGCAGTGCCCCCGGACTAGCGGGGGGATTCTACAATGAGCAGTTCTTC	CSAPGLAGGFYNEQFF
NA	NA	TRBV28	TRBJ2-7	TGTGCCAGCAGTTTCGGCGGGGATTCCTACGAGCAGTACTTC	CASSFGGDSYEQYF
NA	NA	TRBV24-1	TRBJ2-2	TGTGCCACCACCCCTGGACGAGGGATCTCGACCGGGGAGCTGTTTTTT	CATTPGRGISTGELFF
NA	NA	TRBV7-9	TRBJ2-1	TGTGCCAGCAGCCCCCGCTCCTACAATGAGCAGTTCTTC	CASSPRSYNEQFF
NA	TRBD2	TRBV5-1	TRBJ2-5	TGCGCCAGCAGCTTGGGGACTAGCGGGGAACAAGAGACCCAGTACTTC	CASSLGTSGEQETQYF
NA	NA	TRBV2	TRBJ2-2	TGTGCCAGCAGTGACCAGGGTTCCACCGGGGAGCTGTTTTTT	CASSDQGSTGELFF
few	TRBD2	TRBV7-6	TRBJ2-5	TGTGCCAGCAGCTTGACGGGGGGGCCCGAGACCCAGTACTTC	CASSLTGGPETQYF
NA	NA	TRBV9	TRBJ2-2	TGTGCCAGCAGCGTCTCAGACCCGAACACCGGGGAGCTGTTTTTT	CASSVSDPNTGELFF
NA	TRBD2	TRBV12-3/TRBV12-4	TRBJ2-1	TGTGCCAGCAGTCTAGCGGGGCCCTACAATGAGCAGTTCTTC	CASSLAGPYNEQFF
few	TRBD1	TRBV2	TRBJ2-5	TGTGCCAGCAGTCGTACAGGGGACGGAGAGACCCAGTACTTC	CASSRTGDGETQYF
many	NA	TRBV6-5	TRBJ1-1	TGTGCCAGCAGTTACTCGGCAGGGGCGGACACTGAAGCTTTCTTT	CASSYSAGADTEAFF
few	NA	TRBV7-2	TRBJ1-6	TGTGCCAGCAGCTTAGGGGGGCCCCCCCTCCACTTT	CASSLGGPPLHF
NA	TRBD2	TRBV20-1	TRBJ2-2	TGCAGTGCCCTCGGGGGGACGCCCAGTGGGGAGCTGTTTTTT	CSALGGTPSGELFF
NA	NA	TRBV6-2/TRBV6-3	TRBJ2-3	TGTGCCAGCAGTTACTTCGGAGCAGCCACAGATACGCAGTATTTT	CASSYFGAATDTQYF
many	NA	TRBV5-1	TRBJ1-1	TGCGCCAGCAGCTTGGCTCAGGGTATCGAGAACACTGAAGCTTTCTTT	CASSLAQGIENTEAFF
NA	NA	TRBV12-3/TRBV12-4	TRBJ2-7	TGTGCCAGCAGTCCTATTCCCCCGGCTCGGCAGTACTTC	CASSPIPPARQYF
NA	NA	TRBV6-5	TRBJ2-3	TGTGCCAGCACTAAACGACAAAGCACAGATACGCAGTATTTT	CASTKRQSTDTQYF
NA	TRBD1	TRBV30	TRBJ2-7	TGTGCCTGGAGGGCGGGACAGGGCCTGGACTTC	CAWRAGQGLDF
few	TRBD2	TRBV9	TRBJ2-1	TGTGCCAGCAGCGTAGGCCCTACTAGCGGGGGTGAGCAGTTCTTC	CASSVGPTSGGEQFF
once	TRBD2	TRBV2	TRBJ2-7	TGTGCCAGTAGACTAGCGGGGGGCAAGCAGTACTTC	CASRLAGGKQYF
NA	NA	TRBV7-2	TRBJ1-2	TGTGCCAGCAGCCCAGCCTCCACGGGAAACTATGGCTACACCTTC	CASSPASTGNYGYTF
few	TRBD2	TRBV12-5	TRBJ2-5	TGTGCTAGTGGTTTGAGTGGTAGCGGGGGAGGAGAGACCCAGTACTTC	CASGLSGSGGGETQYF
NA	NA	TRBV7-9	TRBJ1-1	TGTGCCAGCAGCTTTCGGGGGAGGGGGAAGAACACTGAAGCTTTCTTT	CASSFRGRGKNTEAFF
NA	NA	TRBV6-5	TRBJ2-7	TGTGCCAGCAGTGACACCTACGAGCAGTACTTC	CASSDTYEQYF
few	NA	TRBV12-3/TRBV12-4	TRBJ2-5	TGTGCCAGCAGAGGACAGATCCAAGAGACCCAGTACTTC	CASRGQIQETQYF
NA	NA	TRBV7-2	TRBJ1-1	TGTGCCAGCAGACCCAGGTGGGGCGACACTGAAGCTTTCTTT	CASRPRWGDTEAFF
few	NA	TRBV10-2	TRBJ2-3	TGCGCCAGCAGTGCCGCTAGCGCAGATACGCAGTATTTT	CASSAASADTQYF
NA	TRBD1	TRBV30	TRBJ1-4	TGTGCCTGGAGTGGGCCGGGGACAGGCCTTGAAGAAAAACTGTTTTTT	CAWSGPGTGLEEKLFF
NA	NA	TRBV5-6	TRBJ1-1	TGTGCCAGCAGCTCGCTGACTCACGAGTACGCTGAAGCTTTCTTT	CASSSLTHEYAEAFF
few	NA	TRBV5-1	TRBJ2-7	TGCGCCAGCAGCTCGGCGTTGTCGGCTAGGTCCTACGAGCAGTACTTC	CASSSALSARSYEQYF
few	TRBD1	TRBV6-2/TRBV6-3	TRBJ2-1	TGTGCCAGCAGTTTAAGGACAGGAACTTACAATGAGCAGTTCTTC	CASSLRTGTYNEQFF
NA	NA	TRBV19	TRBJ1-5	TGTGCCAGTAGTCCCCGGGGGACGAATCAGCCCCAGCATTTT	CASSPRGTNQPQHF
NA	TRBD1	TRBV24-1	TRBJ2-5	TGTGCCACCTCAGAGGGGGGACAGGGGATCCAAGAGACCCAGTACTTC	CATSEGGQGIQETQYF
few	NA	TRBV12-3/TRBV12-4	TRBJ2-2	TGTGCCAGCAGTCGGACAGACCTATACACCGGGGAGCTGTTTTTT	CASSRTDLYTGELFF
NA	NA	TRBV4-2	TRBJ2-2	TGTGCCAGCAGTGATAACAGTTACACCGGGGAGCTGTTTTTT	CASSDNSYTGELFF
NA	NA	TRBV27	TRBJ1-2	TGTGCCAGCAGTTTAAGACCGTTAGCTAACTATGGCTACACCTTC	CASSLRPLANYGYTF
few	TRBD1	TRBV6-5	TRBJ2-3	TGTGCCAGCAGTTACCAAGACAGGGTGGCAGATACGCAGTATTTT	CASSYQDRVADTQYF